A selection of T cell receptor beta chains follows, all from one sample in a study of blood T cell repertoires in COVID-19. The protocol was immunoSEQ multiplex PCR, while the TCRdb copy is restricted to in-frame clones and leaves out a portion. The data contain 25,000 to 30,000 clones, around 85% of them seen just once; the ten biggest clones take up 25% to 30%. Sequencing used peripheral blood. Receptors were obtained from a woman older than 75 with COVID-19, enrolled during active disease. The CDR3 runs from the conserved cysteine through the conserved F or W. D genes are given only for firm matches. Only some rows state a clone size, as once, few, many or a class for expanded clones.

CDR3aa: CASSLVALSYEQYF
CDR3nt: TGTGCCAGCAGCTTAGTCGCGTTATCCTACGAGCAGTACTTC
d_gene: .
v_gene: TRBV7-8
abundance: .
j_gene: TRBJ2-7

CDR3aa: CASSLASEFYNEQFF
CDR3nt: TGTGCCAGCAGCTTGGCTAGCGAATTCTACAATGAGCAGTTCTTC
d_gene: .
v_gene: TRBV5-4
abundance: .
j_gene: TRBJ2-1

CDR3aa: CASSQGAGQSYGYTF
CDR3nt: TGTGCCAGCAGCCAAGGGGCGGGGCAGTCCTATGGCTACACCTTC
d_gene: .
v_gene: TRBV3-1/TRBV3-2
abundance: .
j_gene: TRBJ1-2

CDR3aa: CASSEGGPHRDRGWNF
CDR3nt: TGTGCCAGCAGTGAAGGGGGACCCCACCGGGACAGGGGCTGGAATTTT
d_gene: TRBD1
v_gene: TRBV6-1
abundance: once
j_gene: TRBJ2-3

CDR3aa: CASRTNSENEQFF
CDR3nt: TGCGCCAGCAGGACAAACTCCGAGAATGAGCAGTTCTTC
d_gene: .
v_gene: TRBV5-1
abundance: .
j_gene: TRBJ2-1

CDR3aa: CASSEAATGGHQPQHF
CDR3nt: TGTGCCAGCAGTGAAGCGGCGACAGGGGGTCATCAGCCCCAGCATTTT
d_gene: TRBD1
v_gene: TRBV6-1
abundance: .
j_gene: TRBJ1-5

CDR3aa: CASSYGQGDIYEQYF
CDR3nt: TGTGCCAGCAGTTACGGACAGGGTGATATCTACGAGCAGTACTTC
d_gene: TRBD1
v_gene: TRBV6-5
abundance: .
j_gene: TRBJ2-7

CDR3aa: CASRGQDQSGELFF
CDR3nt: TGTGCCAGCCGTGGACAGGATCAATCCGGGGAGCTGTTTTTT
d_gene: TRBD1
v_gene: TRBV9
abundance: .
j_gene: TRBJ2-2

CDR3aa: CATSRDPETQYF
CDR3nt: TGTGCCACCAGCAGAGATCCGGAGACCCAGTACTTC
d_gene: .
v_gene: TRBV15
abundance: .
j_gene: TRBJ2-5

CDR3aa: CATTKRGINEQYF
CDR3nt: TGTGCCACTACTAAGCGGGGGATCAACGAGCAGTACTTC
d_gene: TRBD2
v_gene: TRBV5-8
abundance: .
j_gene: TRBJ2-7

CDR3aa: CASSFSGTGFYTEAFF
CDR3nt: TGTGCCAGTAGTTTTTCCGGGACAGGTTTTTACACTGAAGCTTTCTTT
d_gene: TRBD1
v_gene: TRBV19
abundance: .
j_gene: TRBJ1-1

CDR3aa: CASSSIWGGEDNEQFF
CDR3nt: TGTGCCAGCAGCTCTATTTGGGGGGGGGAAGACAATGAGCAGTTCTTC
d_gene: TRBD2
v_gene: TRBV7-6
abundance: .
j_gene: TRBJ2-1

CDR3aa: CASSSGWTGLLGYTF
CDR3nt: TGTGCCAGCAGCTCCGGGTGGACAGGTCTGCTTGGCTACACCTTC
d_gene: TRBD1
v_gene: TRBV27
abundance: once
j_gene: TRBJ1-2

CDR3aa: CASSPGGGSYNEQFF
CDR3nt: TGTGCCAGCAGCCCCGGGGGGGGTTCCTACAATGAGCAGTTCTTC
d_gene: TRBD2
v_gene: TRBV5-5
abundance: .
j_gene: TRBJ2-1

CDR3aa: CASSLSGGSYNEQFF
CDR3nt: TGTGCCAGCAGCCTTAGCGGGGGTTCCTACAATGAGCAGTTCTTC
d_gene: TRBD2
v_gene: TRBV3-1/TRBV3-2
abundance: .
j_gene: TRBJ2-1

CDR3aa: CASSPTDAGNTIYF
CDR3nt: TGTGCCAGCAGCCCGACAGACGCGGGAAACACCATATATTTT
d_gene: .
v_gene: TRBV9
abundance: .
j_gene: TRBJ1-3

CDR3aa: CASSHHSARYNEQFF
CDR3nt: TGTGCCAGCAGCCACCACAGTGCCCGATACAATGAGCAGTTCTTC
d_gene: .
v_gene: TRBV3-1/TRBV3-2
abundance: .
j_gene: TRBJ2-1

CDR3aa: CASSAPGTGSYNEQFF
CDR3nt: TGTGCCAGCAGTGCCCCCGGGACAGGCTCCTACAATGAGCAGTTCTTC
d_gene: TRBD1
v_gene: TRBV25-1
abundance: .
j_gene: TRBJ2-1

CDR3aa: CASSQALRQDYGYTF
CDR3nt: TGTGCCAGCAGCCAAGCCCTCCGACAGGATTATGGCTACACCTTC
d_gene: .
v_gene: TRBV3-1/TRBV3-2
abundance: .
j_gene: TRBJ1-2

CDR3aa: CASTTTDRVLEQYF
CDR3nt: TGTGCCAGCACCACCACCGACAGGGTCCTCGAGCAGTACTTC
d_gene: TRBD1
v_gene: TRBV2
abundance: .
j_gene: TRBJ2-7

CDR3aa: CASSVAPAGVYNEQFF
CDR3nt: TGTGCCAGCAGCGTAGCTCCAGCGGGGGTCTACAATGAGCAGTTCTTC
d_gene: TRBD2
v_gene: TRBV9
abundance: .
j_gene: TRBJ2-1

CDR3aa: CASSQAAQGNQPQHF
CDR3nt: TGTGCCAGCAGCCAAGCGGCACAGGGCAATCAGCCCCAGCATTTT
d_gene: .
v_gene: TRBV3-1/TRBV3-2
abundance: once
j_gene: TRBJ1-5

CDR3aa: CASSQAGGPNEQFF
CDR3nt: TGTGCCAGCAGCCAAGCCGGGGGGCCAAATGAGCAGTTCTTC
d_gene: .
v_gene: TRBV4-2
abundance: few
j_gene: TRBJ2-1

CDR3aa: CASSIRYNEQFF
CDR3nt: TGTGCCAGTAGTATTCGGTACAATGAGCAGTTCTTC
d_gene: .
v_gene: TRBV19
abundance: .
j_gene: TRBJ2-1

CDR3aa: CASSGNSYGYTF
CDR3nt: TGCGCCAGCAGCGGTAATTCCTATGGCTACACCTTC
d_gene: .
v_gene: TRBV10-2
abundance: .
j_gene: TRBJ1-2

CDR3aa: CASSPGHIINTGELFF
CDR3nt: TGTGCCAGCAGTCCTGGACATATCATTAACACCGGGGAGCTGTTTTTT
d_gene: .
v_gene: TRBV5-6
abundance: .
j_gene: TRBJ2-2

CDR3aa: CASSLAGTGVGGYTF
CDR3nt: TGTGCCAGCAGCTTGGCCGGGACAGGGGTAGGTGGCTACACCTTC
d_gene: TRBD1
v_gene: TRBV7-2
abundance: few
j_gene: TRBJ1-2

CDR3aa: CASSQDPGLPYQETQYF
CDR3nt: TGCGCCAGCAGCCAAGACCCGGGACTACCGTACCAAGAGACCCAGTACTTC
d_gene: TRBD2
v_gene: TRBV4-1
abundance: once
j_gene: TRBJ2-5

CDR3aa: CASSEARQGGKGYTF
CDR3nt: TGTGCCAGCAGTGAAGCTAGACAGGGGGGAAAAGGCTACACCTTC
d_gene: TRBD1
v_gene: TRBV6-1
abundance: .
j_gene: TRBJ1-2

CDR3aa: CASSWDRGGYTF
CDR3nt: TGTGCCAGCAGCTGGGACAGGGGTGGCTACACCTTC
d_gene: TRBD1
v_gene: TRBV5-5
abundance: .
j_gene: TRBJ1-2

CDR3aa: CASTTRTGWSGYTF
CDR3nt: TGTGCCAGCACGACCCGGACGGGGTGGAGTGGCTACACCTTC
d_gene: .
v_gene: TRBV7-9
abundance: .
j_gene: TRBJ1-2

CDR3aa: CASSMIGDYGYTF
CDR3nt: TGTGCCAGTAGTATGATAGGGGACTATGGCTACACCTTC
d_gene: .
v_gene: TRBV19
abundance: .
j_gene: TRBJ1-2

CDR3aa: CASSPTNEKLFF
CDR3nt: TGTGCCAGCAGTCCGACTAATGAAAAACTGTTTTTT
d_gene: .
v_gene: TRBV6-2/TRBV6-3
abundance: few
j_gene: TRBJ1-4

CDR3aa: CASSEQGAQPQHF
CDR3nt: TGTGCCAGCAGTGAACAGGGGGCTCAGCCCCAGCATTTT
d_gene: TRBD1
v_gene: TRBV6-1
abundance: .
j_gene: TRBJ1-5

CDR3aa: CASSEGGGSGDTQYF
CDR3nt: TGTGCCAGCAGTGAAGGCGGGGGGTCTGGAGATACGCAGTATTTT
d_gene: TRBD2
v_gene: TRBV6-4
abundance: .
j_gene: TRBJ2-3

CDR3aa: CASSGGLQNTEAFF
CDR3nt: TGCGCCAGCAGCGGGGGACTGCAGAACACTGAAGCTTTCTTT
d_gene: .
v_gene: TRBV5-1
abundance: .
j_gene: TRBJ1-1

CDR3aa: CASSEQLAGGSEQFF
CDR3nt: TGTGCCAGCAGTGAACAGCTAGCGGGGGGGTCCGAGCAGTTCTTC
d_gene: TRBD2
v_gene: TRBV6-1
abundance: .
j_gene: TRBJ2-1

CDR3aa: CASSGQGRSNQPQHF
CDR3nt: TGTGCCAGCAGTGGACAGGGAAGGAGCAATCAGCCCCAGCATTTT
d_gene: TRBD1
v_gene: TRBV2
abundance: .
j_gene: TRBJ1-5

CDR3aa: CASSRGDRGYEQYF
CDR3nt: TGTGCCAGCTCCCGGGGGGACAGGGGGTACGAGCAGTACTTC
d_gene: TRBD1
v_gene: TRBV18
abundance: .
j_gene: TRBJ2-7

CDR3aa: CASSRDRGSYNSPLHF
CDR3nt: TGTGCCAGCTCGAGGGACAGGGGATCCTATAATTCACCCCTCCACTTT
d_gene: TRBD1
v_gene: TRBV2
abundance: once
j_gene: TRBJ1-6

CDR3aa: CAISEKGPSPLHF
CDR3nt: TGTGCCATCAGTGAAAAGGGGCCCTCACCCCTCCACTTT
d_gene: .
v_gene: TRBV10-3
abundance: .
j_gene: TRBJ1-6

CDR3aa: CASSQGVAGNTGELFF
CDR3nt: TGTGCCAGCAGCCAAGGTGTGGCAGGGAACACCGGGGAGCTGTTTTTT
d_gene: .
v_gene: TRBV3-1/TRBV3-2
abundance: few
j_gene: TRBJ2-2

CDR3aa: CASSLGYGEGSPLHF
CDR3nt: TGTGCCAGCAGCTTGGGTTACGGGGAGGGGTCACCCCTCCACTTT
d_gene: .
v_gene: TRBV5-6
abundance: .
j_gene: TRBJ1-6

CDR3aa: CASSDGTSGFYDTQYF
CDR3nt: TGTGCCAGCAGCGACGGGACTAGCGGGTTTTACGATACGCAGTATTTT
d_gene: TRBD2
v_gene: TRBV9
abundance: .
j_gene: TRBJ2-3